The 25 T cell receptor beta chains given below trace back to one sample, sequenced in a study of blood T cell repertoires in COVID-19. Some clones are missing from TCRdb's copy, which holds only in-frame ones; the method was immunoSEQ multiplex PCR. This sample yields roughly 87,000 clones, of which 80% to 90% are seen a single time; more than 4.5% belongs to the top ten. The specimen was peripheral blood. The receptors stem from a woman over 75 with active COVID-19.

The chain carries TRBV5-6 and TRBJ1-2, with a possible D match to TRBD1 (6 bases). V was pared by 0 bases and J by 4 bases, with 13 bases between. The CDR3 contains 15 residues. Germline V gene data show CDR1 as SGHDT and CDR2 as YYEEEE. The CDR3, as DNA: TGTGCCAGCAGCTTGGTCCGACAGGCCCTCTATGGCTACACCTTC. It translates to CASSLVRQALYGYTF. Using reference TRBV5-6 and TRBJ1-2 for the parts outside the CDR3, the full variable domain is DAGVTQSPTHLIKTRGQQVTLRCSPKSGHDTVSWYQQALGQGPQFIFQYYEEEERQRGNFPDRFSGHQFPNYSSELNVNALLLGDSALYLCASSLVRQALYGYTFGSGTRLTVV.

The rearrangement joins TRBV9 to TRBJ1-3; tentatively, D is TRBD1 (5 bases). Per the germline V gene, CDR1 is SGDLS and CDR2 is YYNGEE. This CDR3 has 16 amino acids. V was clipped by 0 bases and J by 4 bases, with 14 bases between them. CDR3 in amino acids: CASSVAAQEGGNTIYF. Here the CDR3 DNA reads TGTGCCAGCAGCGTAGCTGCACAGGAGGGGGGAAACACCATATATTTT.

The V gene is TRBV7-9, the J gene TRBJ2-6, with 7 bases identical to TRBD2. Trimming cost V 5 bases and J 2 bases; bases outside gene matches: 9. The CDR3 runs to 17 residues. Germline-derived CDR1 and CDR2 are SEHNR and FQNEAQ (reference sequence). The CDR3 nucleotides are TGTGCCAGCAGCGCCACGGGACTAAGGGCTGGGGCCAACGTCCTGACTTTC. Residues: CASSATGLRAGANVLTF.

The chain uses TRBV28 and TRBJ1-3, with 7 bases that match TRBD1. The germline gives CDR1 MDHEN, CDR2 SYDVKM. The ends lost 8 bases at V and 3 bases at J; junction bases unmatched: 1. This CDR3 has 12 amino acids. The DNA for the CDR3 is TGTGCCAGCCGACAGGGTGGAAACACCATATATTTT. It encodes CASRQGGNTIYF.

The chain combines TRBV5-4 with TRBJ2-5, with 7 bases that match TRBD2. V shed 5 bases, J shed 5 bases, and the junction held 12 bases outside the gene matches. The germline V gene has CDR1 SGHNT and CDR2 YYREEE (reference sequence). This CDR3 has 15 residues. The DNA of the CDR3 is TGTGCCAGCAGTTACGGGACTACTTTTTTGGAGACCCAGTACTTC. Protein product: CASSYGTTFLETQYF.

This clone was counted between two and nine times. The rearrangement links TRBV5-1 to TRBJ1-6; 9 nucleotides agree with TRBD1. This CDR3 region has 14 residues. The J segment lost 10 bases and the V segment lost 4 bases, leaving 6 bases of the junction unmatched. Germline-derived CDR1 and CDR2 are SGHRS and YFSETQ. The CDR3: CASSAGQGVSPLHF. The CDR3 DNA reads as TGCGCCAGCAGCGCGGGACAGGGAGTATCACCCCTCCACTTT.

The chain joins TRBV6-5 to TRBJ1-1; weak D call: TRBD1 (6 bases). This CDR3 region has 13 residues. V lost 8 bases and J 4 bases, leaving 14 bases between the germline ends. CDR1 and CDR2 (germline): MNHEY, SVGAGI. This chain's CDR3 is CASGRGGSTEAFF. CDR3 DNA: TGTGCCAGCGGTAGGGGGGGGAGCACTGAAGCTTTCTTT.

This rearrangement joins TRBV27 to TRBJ1-5, with 10 positions matching TRBD1. The germline V gene encodes CDR1 MNHEY and CDR2 SMNVEV (reference sequence). V lost 8 bases to trimming and J lost 15 bases; unmatched junction nucleotides: 19. The length of the CDR3 is 15 residues. CDR3 in DNA: TGTGCCAGCGAGTTTACTTCCTCGCGGACAGGGGGTCTGCATTTT. Amino acids: CASEFTSSRTGGLHF.

The chain combines TRBV9 with TRBJ2-7; 7 nucleotides match TRBD1. The CDR3 loop spans 14 amino acids. Unmatched junction bases numbered 7, after V lost 4 bases and J lost 3 bases. Germline V gives CDR1 SGDLS, CDR2 YYNGEE. This CDR3 reads CASSSRQGNYEQYF. CDR3 nucleotides: TGTGCCAGCAGCTCCAGACAGGGTAACTACGAGCAGTACTTC. Together with reference TRBV9 and TRBJ2-7, the CDR3 gives the full variable domain: DSGVTQTPKHLITATGQRVTLRCSPRSGDLSVYWYQQSLDQGLQFLIQYYNGEERAKGNILERFSAQQFPDLHSELNLSSLELGDSALYFCASSSRQGNYEQYFGPGTRLTVT.

The V call is TRBV6-5, the J call TRBJ2-7; TRBD1 aligns across 8 bases. Per the germline V gene, CDR1 is MNHEY and CDR2 is SVGAGI. The CDR3 sequence is 14 residues long. V lost 5 bases, J lost 6 bases, and 9 bases stayed unmatched. CDR3 protein: CASSHRGRGGEQYF. DNA for the CDR3: TGTGCCAGCAGTCACAGGGGGAGAGGGGGCGAGCAGTACTTC.

The genes are TRBV19 and TRBJ1-2, with 8 bases aligning to TRBD1. The CDR3 has 16 residues. Germline-derived CDR1 and CDR2 are LNHDA and SQIVND (reference sequence). V trimming: 7 bases; J trimming: 2 bases; junction bases outside the gene matches: 12. CDR3 in amino acids: CASNGPWTGTNYGYTF. CDR3 coding DNA: TGTGCCAGTAATGGCCCTTGGACAGGGACCAACTATGGCTACACCTTC. The full variable domain, rest sourced from reference TRBV19 and TRBJ1-2, is DGGITQSPKYLFRKEGQNVTLSCEQNLNHDAMYWYRQDPGQGLRLIYYSQIVNDFQKGDIAEGYSVSREKKESFPLTVTSAQKNPTAFYLCASNGPWTGTNYGYTFGSGTRLTVV.

The chain joins TRBV11-2 to TRBJ2-6, with TRBD1 matching 9 bases. From germline, CDR1 is SGHAT and CDR2 FQNNGV. With 5 bases clipped from V and 1 base from J, the junction kept 12 bases outside the gene matches. The CDR3 sequence is 19 residues long. The CDR3 protein is CASSRRTGTGTSGANVLTF. DNA of the CDR3: TGTGCCAGCAGCAGAAGAACCGGGACAGGGACTTCTGGGGCCAACGTCCTGACTTTC. Full variable domain (rest looked up from reference TRBV11-2 and TRBJ2-6): EAGVAQSPRYKIIEKRQSVAFWCNPISGHATLYWYQQILGQGPKLLIQFQNNGVVDDSQLPKDRFSAERLKGVDSTLKIQPAKLEDSAVYLCASSRRTGTGTSGANVLTFGAGSRLTVL.

V gene TRBV18 combines with J gene TRBJ2-4; 8 nucleotides match TRBD1. The CDR3 has 16 residues. Germline lookup yields CDR1 KGHSH and CDR2 LQKENI. Trimming cost V 5 bases and J 0 bases; bases outside gene matches: 6. CDR3 loop: CASSMDRDLAKNIQYF. The DNA for the CDR3 is TGTGCCAGCTCAATGGACAGGGACCTAGCCAAAAACATTCAGTACTTC.

The chain uses TRBV27 and TRBJ2-7; 7 nucleotides align to TRBD2. Germline CDR1 and CDR2: MNHEY and SMNVEV (reference sequence). This CDR3 spans 13 amino acids. V lost 7 bases to trimming and J lost 0 bases; unmatched junction nucleotides: 3. Here the CDR3 DNA reads TGTGCCAGCAAGGCTAGCGGCTCCTACGAGCAGTACTTC. Protein product: CASKASGSYEQYF.

This rearrangement joins TRBV6-2 or TRBV6-3 to TRBJ2-7; 9 bases align to TRBD2. The CDR3 has 13 residues. The J segment lost 10 bases and the V segment lost 4 bases, leaving 8 bases of the junction unmatched. Germline V gene sequence: CDR1 MNHEY, CDR2 SVGEGT. CDR3 protein: CASSFAGTSFQYF. The CDR3 DNA reads TGTGCCAGCAGTTTTGCCGGGACTAGCTTTCAGTACTTC.

This chain connects TRBV27 to TRBJ2-7; weak D call: TRBD1 (5 bases). The CDR3 has 14 amino acids. Germline V gene sequence: CDR1 MNHEY, CDR2 SMNVEV (reference sequence). V was trimmed by 3 bases and J by 2 bases, leaving 11 bases between them. CDR3 nucleotides: TGTGCCAGCAGTTTCGACAGAAAAACCTACGAGCAGTACTTC. This codes for CASSFDRKTYEQYF.

CDR3 DNA: TGTGCCAGCAGCTTGCCTGGGAGGGAGCAGTACTTC. This gives the protein CASSLPGREQYF. This chain uses TRBV5-8 with TRBJ2-7; the D gene is possibly TRBD2 (6 bases). The V gene's germline CDR1 is SGHTS and CDR2 YDEGEE. Between the trimmed V and J ends, which lost 1 base and 7 bases, there was a span of 9 bases. The CDR3 covers 12 residues.

The chain links TRBV3-1 (or the pseudogene TRBV3-2) to TRBJ2-7, with D possibly being TRBD2 (6 bases). With 5 bases removed from V and 3 bases from J, the gap between germline ends came to 14 bases. The germline CDR1 and CDR2 sequences are LGHDT and YNNKEL (reference sequence). This CDR3 region has 14 residues. CDR3 sequence: CASSDGGSHYEQYF. The CDR3 bases are TGTGCCAGCAGCGATGGGGGGAGTCACTACGAGCAGTACTTC.

This chain uses TRBV12-3 or TRBV12-4 with TRBJ2-3, with D hard to call. The CDR3 has 12 residues. V lost 6 bases and J 4 bases, leaving 8 bases between the germline ends. CDR3 in DNA: TGTGCCAGCAGGAGATCCGCAGATACGCAGTATTTT. It codes for CASRRSADTQYF.

This clone was detected only once. The rearrangement joins TRBV7-2 to TRBJ2-5; D might be TRBD1 (6 bases). The CDR3 has 15 residues. From germline, CDR1 is SGHTA and CDR2 FQGNSA. The V gene lost 0 bases and the J gene lost 5 bases, with 13 bases spanning the gap. CDR3: CASSLAQGSMETQYF. CDR3 DNA sequence: TGTGCCAGCAGCTTAGCCCAGGGGAGTATGGAGACCCAGTACTTC.

The chain carries TRBV7-9 and TRBJ1-1, with 8 bases fitting TRBD1. The CDR3 length is 16 residues. V lost 4 bases and J lost 5; bases outside the gene matches: 12. The V gene's germline CDR1 is SEHNR and CDR2 FQNEAQ (reference sequence). The CDR3 sequence is CASSSTGGWSRTEAFF. The CDR3 DNA reads TGTGCCAGCAGCTCAACAGGGGGATGGAGTAGGACTGAAGCTTTCTTT. Full variable domain (remainder filled in from reference TRBV7-9 and TRBJ1-1): DTGVSQNPRHKITKRGQNVTFRCDPISEHNRLYWYRQTLGQGPEFLTYFQNEAQLEKSRLLSDRFSAERPKGSFSTLEIQRTEQGDSAMYLCASSSTGGWSRTEAFFGQGTRLTVV.

The chain's CDR3 is CASRGLAGGFEQFF. DNA for the CDR3: TGTGCCAGTAGGGGACTAGCGGGAGGATTCGAGCAGTTCTTC. The J gene is TRBJ2-1, the V gene TRBV19; 15 bases match TRBD2. Germline CDR1 LNHDA, CDR2 SQIVND (reference sequence). This CDR3 comprises 14 residues. V lost 6 bases and J lost 10; bases outside the gene matches: 4.

This clone was seen only once. This chain uses TRBV27 with TRBJ2-2, with unresolved D. Germline V CDR1 and CDR2: MNHEY, SMNVEV (reference sequence). Trimming left V 6 bases short and J 3 bases short, with 5 bases between. This CDR3 comprises 12 residues. As DNA, the CDR3 is TGTGCCAGCAGCTCTTACACCGGGGAGCTGTTTTTT. This codes for CASSSYTGELFF.

This clone showed up just once. The rearrangement uses TRBV19 and TRBJ1-2; D uncertain. This CDR3 is 14 amino acids long. V was cut by 5 bases and J by 7 bases, with 17 bases left in between. Germline CDR1 reads LNHDA; CDR2 reads SQIVND (reference sequence). Here the CDR3 reads CASSPSGGFRGYTF. The CDR3 DNA is TGTGCCAGTAGTCCGTCGGGTGGATTCCGTGGCTACACCTTC.

The V call is TRBV10-3, the J call TRBJ2-5, with D uncertain. V lost 3 bases, J lost 5 bases, and 4 bases lay in between. The CDR3 runs 11 residues. The germline CDR1 and CDR2 sequences are ENHRY and SYGVKD. CDR3 coding DNA: TGTGCCATCAGTGATTCGGAGACCCAGTACTTC. It is translated as CAISDSETQYF.